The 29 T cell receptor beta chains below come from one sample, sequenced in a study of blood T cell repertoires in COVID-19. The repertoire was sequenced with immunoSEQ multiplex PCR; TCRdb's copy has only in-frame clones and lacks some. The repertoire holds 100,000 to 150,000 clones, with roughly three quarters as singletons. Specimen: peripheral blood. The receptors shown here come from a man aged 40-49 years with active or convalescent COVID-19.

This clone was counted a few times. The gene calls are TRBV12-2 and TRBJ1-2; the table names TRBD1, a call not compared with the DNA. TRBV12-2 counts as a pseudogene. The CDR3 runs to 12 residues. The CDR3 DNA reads TGTGCAAGTCGGATTGGCCGCTATGGCTACACCTTC. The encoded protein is CASRIGRYGYTF.

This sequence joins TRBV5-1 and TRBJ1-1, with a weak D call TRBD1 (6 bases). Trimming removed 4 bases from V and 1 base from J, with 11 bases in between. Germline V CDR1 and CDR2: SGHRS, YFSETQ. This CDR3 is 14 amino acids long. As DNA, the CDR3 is TGCGCCAGCAGCGCCAGGGGCCAGAACACTGAAGCTTTCTTT. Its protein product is CASSARGQNTEAFF.

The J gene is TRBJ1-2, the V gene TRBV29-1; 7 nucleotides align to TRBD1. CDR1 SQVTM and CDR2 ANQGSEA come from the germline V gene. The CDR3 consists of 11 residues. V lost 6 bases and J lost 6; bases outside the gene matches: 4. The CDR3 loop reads CSVWTGDGYTF. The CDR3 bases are TGCAGCGTCTGGACAGGTGATGGCTACACCTTC. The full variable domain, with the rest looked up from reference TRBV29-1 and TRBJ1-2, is SAVISQKPSRDICQRGTSLTIQCQVDSQVTMMFWYRQQPGQSLTLIATANQGSEATYESGFVIDKFPISRPNLTFSTLTVSNMSPEDSSIYLCSVWTGDGYTFGSGTRLTVV.

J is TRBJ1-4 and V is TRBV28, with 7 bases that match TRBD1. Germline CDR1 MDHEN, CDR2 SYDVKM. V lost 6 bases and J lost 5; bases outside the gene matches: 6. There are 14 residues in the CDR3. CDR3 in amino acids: CASRATGKNEKLFF. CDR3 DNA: TGTGCCAGCAGAGCGACAGGGAAGAATGAAAAACTGTTTTTT.

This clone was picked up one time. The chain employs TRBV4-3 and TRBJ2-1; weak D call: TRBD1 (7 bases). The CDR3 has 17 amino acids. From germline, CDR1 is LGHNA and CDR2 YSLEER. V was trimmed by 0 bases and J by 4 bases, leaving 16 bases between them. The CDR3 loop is CASSQDGGGEPYNEQFF. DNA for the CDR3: TGCGCCAGCAGCCAAGATGGAGGGGGCGAGCCTTACAATGAGCAGTTCTTC.

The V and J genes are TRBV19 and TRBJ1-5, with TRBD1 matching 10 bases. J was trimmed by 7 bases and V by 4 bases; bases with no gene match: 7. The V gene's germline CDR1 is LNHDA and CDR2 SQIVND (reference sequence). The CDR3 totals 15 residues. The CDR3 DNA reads TGTGCCAGTAGTACGACAGGGGGCAACGGACAGCCCCAGCATTTT. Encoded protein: CASSTTGGNGQPQHF. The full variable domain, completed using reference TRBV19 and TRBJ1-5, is DGGITQSPKYLFRKEGQNVTLSCEQNLNHDAMYWYRQDPGQGLRLIYYSQIVNDFQKGDIAEGYSVSREKKESFPLTVTSAQKNPTAFYLCASSTTGGNGQPQHFGDGTRLSIL.

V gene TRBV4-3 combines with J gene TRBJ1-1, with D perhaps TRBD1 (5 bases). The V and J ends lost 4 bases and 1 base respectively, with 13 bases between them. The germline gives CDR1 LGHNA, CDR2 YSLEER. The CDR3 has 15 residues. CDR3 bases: TGCGCCAGCAGCCGGAAAAGGGGCTCGAACACTGAAGCTTTCTTT. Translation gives CASSRKRGSNTEAFF.

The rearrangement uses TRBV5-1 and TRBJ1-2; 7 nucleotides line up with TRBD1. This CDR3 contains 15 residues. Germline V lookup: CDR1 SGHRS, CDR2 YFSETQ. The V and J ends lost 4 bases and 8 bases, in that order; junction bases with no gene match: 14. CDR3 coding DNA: TGCGCCAGCAGCCCCTTGGTAGGGGGCGCAGGGGGCTACACCTTC. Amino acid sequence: CASSPLVGGAGGYTF.

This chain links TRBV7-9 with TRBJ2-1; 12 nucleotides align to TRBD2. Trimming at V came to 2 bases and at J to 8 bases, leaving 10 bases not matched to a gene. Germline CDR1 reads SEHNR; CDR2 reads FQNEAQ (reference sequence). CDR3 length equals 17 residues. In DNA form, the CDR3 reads TGTGCCAGCAGCTTATGGGTAAAGACTAGCGGGGGCGATGAGCAGTTCTTC. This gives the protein CASSLWVKTSGGDEQFF.

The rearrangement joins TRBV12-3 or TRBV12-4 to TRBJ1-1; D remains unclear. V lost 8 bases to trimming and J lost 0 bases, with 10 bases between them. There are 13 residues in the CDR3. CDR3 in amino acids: CASARPLNTEAFF. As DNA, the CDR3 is TGTGCCAGCGCGCGGCCCCTGAACACTGAAGCTTTCTTT.

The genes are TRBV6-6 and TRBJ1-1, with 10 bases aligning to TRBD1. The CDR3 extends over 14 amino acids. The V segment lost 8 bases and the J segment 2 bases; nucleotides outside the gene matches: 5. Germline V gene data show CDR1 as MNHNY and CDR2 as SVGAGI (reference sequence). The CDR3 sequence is CASGQGGINTEAFF. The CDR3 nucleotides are TGTGCCAGCGGACAGGGGGGCATCAACACTGAAGCTTTCTTT.

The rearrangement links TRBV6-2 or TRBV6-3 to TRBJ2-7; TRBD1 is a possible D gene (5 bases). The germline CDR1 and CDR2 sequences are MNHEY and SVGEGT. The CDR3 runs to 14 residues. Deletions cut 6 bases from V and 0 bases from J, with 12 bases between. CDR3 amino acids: CASSSNRISYEQYF. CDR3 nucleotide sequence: TGTGCCAGCAGCTCCAACAGGATCTCCTACGAGCAGTACTTC.

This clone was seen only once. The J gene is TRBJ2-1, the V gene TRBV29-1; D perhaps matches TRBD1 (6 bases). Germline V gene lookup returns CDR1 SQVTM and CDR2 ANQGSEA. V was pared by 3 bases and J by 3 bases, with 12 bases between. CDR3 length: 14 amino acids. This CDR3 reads CSVDWQGIYNEQFF. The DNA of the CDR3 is TGCAGCGTTGATTGGCAGGGGATCTACAATGAGCAGTTCTTC.

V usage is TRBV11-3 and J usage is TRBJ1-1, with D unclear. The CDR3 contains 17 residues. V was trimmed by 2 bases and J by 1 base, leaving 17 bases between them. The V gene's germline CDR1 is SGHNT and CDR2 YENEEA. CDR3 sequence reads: CASSLRREFSWNTEAFF. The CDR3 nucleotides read TGTGCCAGCAGCTTAAGGAGGGAATTCAGTTGGAACACTGAAGCTTTCTTT. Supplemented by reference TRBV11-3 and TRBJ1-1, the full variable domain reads EAGVVQSPRYKIIEKKQPVAFWCNPISGHNTLYWYLQNLGQGPELLIRYENEEAVDDSQLPKDRFSAERLKGVDSTLKIQPAELGDSAVYLCASSLRREFSWNTEAFFGQGTRLTVV.

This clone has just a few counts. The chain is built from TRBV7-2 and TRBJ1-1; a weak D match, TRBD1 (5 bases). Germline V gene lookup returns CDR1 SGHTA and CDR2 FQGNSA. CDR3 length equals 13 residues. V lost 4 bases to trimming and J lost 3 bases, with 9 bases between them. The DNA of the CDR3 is TGTGCCAGCAGCTCCCGGGACTACACTGAAGCTTTCTTT. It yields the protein CASSSRDYTEAFF.

CDR3 loop: CAWSGRGRYEKLFF. The CDR3 DNA follows: TGTGCCTGGTCAGGTCGGGGGAGGTATGAAAAACTGTTTTTT. The rearrangement uses TRBV30 and TRBJ1-4; a possible D gene is TRBD1 (5 bases). Trimming left V 5 bases short and J 6 bases short, with 16 bases between. The CDR3 is 14 amino acids. Germline CDR1 reads GTSNPN; CDR2 reads SVGIG (reference sequence).

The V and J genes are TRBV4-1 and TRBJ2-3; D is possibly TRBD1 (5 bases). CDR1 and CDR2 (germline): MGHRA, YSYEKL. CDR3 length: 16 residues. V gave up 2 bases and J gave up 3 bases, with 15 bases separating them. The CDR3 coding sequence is TGCGCCAGCAGCCAACCCACAGGACCTCGAACAGATACGCAGTATTTT. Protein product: CASSQPTGPRTDTQYF.

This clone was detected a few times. The CDR3 DNA sequence: TGTGCCAGCAGCGACACCCGCAATCAGCCCCAGCATTTT. Its protein product is CASSDTRNQPQHF. The gene calls are TRBV6-5 and TRBJ1-5; D uncertain. Germline CDR1 MNHEY, CDR2 SVGAGI. Trimming removed 6 bases from V and 2 bases from J, with 8 bases in between. The CDR3 runs 13 residues.

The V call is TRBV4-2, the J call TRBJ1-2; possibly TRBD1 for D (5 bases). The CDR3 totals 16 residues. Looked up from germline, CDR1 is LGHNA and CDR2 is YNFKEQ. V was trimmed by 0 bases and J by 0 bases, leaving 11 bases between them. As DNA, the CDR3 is TGTGCCAGCAGCCAAGATCAATTGACAGCTAACTATGGCTACACCTTC. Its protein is CASSQDQLTANYGYTF.

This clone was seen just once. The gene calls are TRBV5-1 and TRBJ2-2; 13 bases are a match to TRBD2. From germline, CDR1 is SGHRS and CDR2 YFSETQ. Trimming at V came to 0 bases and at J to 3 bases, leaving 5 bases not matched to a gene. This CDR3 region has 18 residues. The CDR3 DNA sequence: TGCGCCAGCAGCTTGGAGGGGACTAGCGGGGCTCACACCGGGGAGCTGTTTTTT. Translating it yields CASSLEGTSGAHTGELFF. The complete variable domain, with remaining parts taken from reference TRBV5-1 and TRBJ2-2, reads KAGVTQTPRYLIKTRGQQVTLSCSPISGHRSVSWYQQTPGQGLQFLFEYFSETQRNKGNFPGRFSGRQFSNSRSEMNVSTLELGDSALYLCASSLEGTSGAHTGELFFGEGSRLTVL.

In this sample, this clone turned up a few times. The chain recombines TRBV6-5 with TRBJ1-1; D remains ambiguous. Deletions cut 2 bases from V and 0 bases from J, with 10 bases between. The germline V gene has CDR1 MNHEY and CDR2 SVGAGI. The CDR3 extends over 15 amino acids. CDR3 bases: TGTGCCAGCAGTTACAACAGCCTCATGAACACTGAAGCTTTCTTT. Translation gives CASSYNSLMNTEAFF.

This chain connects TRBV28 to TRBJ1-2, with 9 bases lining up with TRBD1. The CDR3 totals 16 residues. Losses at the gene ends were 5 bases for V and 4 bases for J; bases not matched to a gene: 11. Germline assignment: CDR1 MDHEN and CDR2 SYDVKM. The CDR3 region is CASSPSGTGIVYGYTF. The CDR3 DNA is TGTGCCAGCAGTCCCTCCGGGACAGGGATCGTCTATGGCTACACCTTC.

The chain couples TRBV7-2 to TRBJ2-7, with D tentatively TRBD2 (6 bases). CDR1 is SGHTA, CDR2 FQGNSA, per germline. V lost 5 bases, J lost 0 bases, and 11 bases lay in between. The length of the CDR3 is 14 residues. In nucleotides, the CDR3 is TGTGCCAGCAGCCCTACTAGCCCCTCCTACGAGCAGTACTTC. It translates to CASSPTSPSYEQYF.

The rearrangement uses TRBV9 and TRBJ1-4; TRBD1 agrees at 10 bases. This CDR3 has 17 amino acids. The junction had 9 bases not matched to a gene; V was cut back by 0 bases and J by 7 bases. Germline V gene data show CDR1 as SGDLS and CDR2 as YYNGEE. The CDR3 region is CASSVGVTGGSSEKLFF. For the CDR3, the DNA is TGTGCCAGCAGCGTAGGAGTGACAGGGGGCTCTAGTGAAAAACTGTTTTTT.

CDR3 in DNA: TGTGCCAGCAGCTTGGGCGAGGGGGTGTCTGGAAACACCATATATTTT. Its protein is CASSLGEGVSGNTIYF. The chain combines TRBV7-9 with TRBJ1-3; the D gene is possibly TRBD1 (6 bases). The CDR3 has 16 residues. Trimming removed 3 bases from V and 1 base from J, with 13 bases in between. From germline, CDR1 is SEHNR and CDR2 FQNEAQ (reference sequence).

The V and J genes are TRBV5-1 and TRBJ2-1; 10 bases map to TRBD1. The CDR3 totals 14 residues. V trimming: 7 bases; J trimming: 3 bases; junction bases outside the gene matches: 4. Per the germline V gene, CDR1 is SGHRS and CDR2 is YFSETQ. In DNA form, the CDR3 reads TGCGCCAGCTACCGGACAGGGGGCTACAATGAGCAGTTCTTC. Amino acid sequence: CASYRTGGYNEQFF.

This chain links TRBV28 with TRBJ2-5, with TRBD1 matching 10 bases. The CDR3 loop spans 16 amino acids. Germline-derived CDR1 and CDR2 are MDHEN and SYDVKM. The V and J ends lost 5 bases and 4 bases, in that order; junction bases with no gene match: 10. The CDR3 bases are TGTGCCAGCAGTACTACCGGGACAGGGGCTCGAGAGACCCAGTACTTC. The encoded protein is CASSTTGTGARETQYF.

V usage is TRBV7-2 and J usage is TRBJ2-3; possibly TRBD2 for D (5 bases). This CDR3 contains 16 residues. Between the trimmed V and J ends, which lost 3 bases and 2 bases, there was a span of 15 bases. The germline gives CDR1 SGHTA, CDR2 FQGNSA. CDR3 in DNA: TGTGCCAGCAGCTTTGTACGGGGTCACACCACAGATACGCAGTATTTT. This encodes CASSFVRGHTTDTQYF.

As DNA, the CDR3 is TGTGCCATCACCGGGACAGGGAACACTGAAGCTTTCTTT. This encodes CAITGTGNTEAFF. The gene calls are TRBV10-3 and TRBJ1-1, with TRBD1 matching 8 bases. The J segment lost 1 base and the V segment lost 7 bases, leaving 2 bases of the junction unmatched. Germline V lookup: CDR1 ENHRY, CDR2 SYGVKD. The CDR3 runs to 13 residues.